This record concerns one TCR beta chain sequence. These data originate in a study of cytomegalovirus exposure and HLA in healthy donors. CDR3 length: 16 residues. Looked up from germline, CDR1 is KGHSH and CDR2 is LQKENI. V shed 2 bases and J 7 bases; nucleotides not matched to a gene: 11. The PCR ran on 60 Vbeta and 13 Jbeta primers. Assay used: immunoSEQ multiplex PCR; TCRdb lists only in-frame clones, some missing. The sample table sets out tens of thousands of clones. This chain links TRBV18 with TRBJ2-7, with 10 bases aligning to TRBD2. The TCR originated in a man aged 35-49 years in good health and CMV-seronegative. Sequenced: PBMCs. The CDR3 loop reads CASSPSIAGGSLEQYF. The CDR3 DNA follows: TGTGCCAGCTCACCAAGTATAGCGGGGGGATCTTTGGAGCAGTACTTC.